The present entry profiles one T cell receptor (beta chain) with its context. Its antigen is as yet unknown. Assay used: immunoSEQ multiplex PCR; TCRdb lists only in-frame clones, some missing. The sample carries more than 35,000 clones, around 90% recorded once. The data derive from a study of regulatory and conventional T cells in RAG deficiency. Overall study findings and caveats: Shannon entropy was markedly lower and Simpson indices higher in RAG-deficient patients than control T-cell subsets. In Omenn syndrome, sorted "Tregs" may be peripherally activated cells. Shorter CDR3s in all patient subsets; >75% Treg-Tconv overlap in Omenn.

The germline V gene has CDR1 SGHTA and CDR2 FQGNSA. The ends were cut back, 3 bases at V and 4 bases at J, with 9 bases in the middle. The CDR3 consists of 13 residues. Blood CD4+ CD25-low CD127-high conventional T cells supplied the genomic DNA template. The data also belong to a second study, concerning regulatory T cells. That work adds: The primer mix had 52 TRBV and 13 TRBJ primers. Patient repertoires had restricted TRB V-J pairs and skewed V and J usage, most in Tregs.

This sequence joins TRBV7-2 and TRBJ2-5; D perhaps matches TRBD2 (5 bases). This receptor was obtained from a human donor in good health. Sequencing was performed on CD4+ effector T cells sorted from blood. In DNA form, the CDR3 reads TGTGCCAGCAGCTTCCAGCGGTCAGAGACCCAGTACTTC. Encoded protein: CASSFQRSETQYF.